The clone carrying this T cell receptor (beta chain) was detected ten times or more. Its antigen is as yet unknown. The data were taken from a study of T-cell reconstitution after alpha-beta-depleted transplantation in children. Study results and caveats: Diversity and T-cell counts at one year after transplant derived mostly from new T cells.

V was cut by 6 bases and J by 4 bases, with 19 bases left in between. The CDR3 consists of 15 residues. It was with unique molecular identifiers that the TCRbeta library was prepared. TCRdb processed the PCR reads anew with MiXCR; each CDR3 protein has one entry. The sample shows 550,000 to 600,000 distinct CDR3 sequences, under 25% of them seen only once. This chain uses TRBV12-3 or TRBV12-4 with TRBJ2-7; D may be TRBD1 (5 bases). The sequence came from a boy in the first two years of life who had a stem cell transplant for acute myeloid leukemia, so the T cells may come from the graft donor. Material: PBMCs, mostly from graft donor cells, obtained 360 days after TCRalphabeta/CD19-depleted stem cell transplant. The CDR3 sequence is CASSRARGHRYEQYF. CDR3 DNA: TGTGCCAGCAGCCGCGCCCGCGGACACAGGTACGAGCAGTACTTC.